This passage covers 22 T cell receptor beta chains from one sample sequenced in a study of T cells in localized non-small cell lung cancer. Libraries were prepared by immunoSEQ multiplex PCR; TCRdb keeps only in-frame clonotypes and omits some of them. The table lists more than 15,000 clones, around 84% of them singletons. The starting material was peripheral blood, obtained before any cancer treatment. These receptors all come from a male donor older than 55 with stage I lung adenocarcinoma.

This clone was seen only once. The chain is built from TRBV28 and TRBJ1-2; possibly TRBD1 for D (5 bases). The CDR3 runs 14 residues. Germline CDR1 and CDR2: MDHEN and SYDVKM. V lost 4 bases and J 4 bases, leaving 13 bases between the germline ends. CDR3: CASSSEQGFYGYTF. Written as DNA, the CDR3 is TGTGCCAGCAGTTCAGAGCAGGGCTTCTATGGCTACACCTTC.

CDR3 sequence (DNA): TGTGCCAGCAGCCGCCGGGCAGGGAGTGAAAAACTGTTTTTT. Its translation is CASSRRAGSEKLFF. The chain recombines TRBV11-2 with TRBJ1-4, with D possibly being TRBD1 (5 bases). Trimming pared 5 bases from V and 7 bases from J, leaving 14 bases between. Per the germline V gene, CDR1 is SGHAT and CDR2 is FQNNGV. This CDR3 is 14 amino acids long.

The chain combines TRBV6-1 with TRBJ2-3, with TRBD2 matching 7 bases. Germline assignment: CDR1 MNHNS and CDR2 SASEGT. This CDR3 is 15 amino acids long. V lost 8 bases and J lost 6; bases outside the gene matches: 14. The CDR3, as DNA: TGTGCCAGCGAAGGGAGGGTAGCGGCGGGGGATACGCAGTATTTT. This translates into CASEGRVAAGDTQYF.

This clone occurred a few times. The chain joins TRBV5-6 to TRBJ2-1; D unresolved. The CDR3 consists of 15 residues. Germline loops: CDR1 SGHDT, CDR2 YYEEEE. V lost 10 bases to trimming and J lost 4 bases, with 21 bases between them. The CDR3 is CAFYNYVEAYNEQFF. The CDR3 DNA reads TGTGCCTTCTATAATTACGTTGAAGCTTACAATGAGCAGTTCTTC. Complete variable domain (other parts from reference TRBV5-6 and TRBJ2-1): DAGVTQSPTHLIKTRGQQVTLRCSPKSGHDTVSWYQQALGQGPQFIFQYYEEEERQRGNFPDRFSGHQFPNYSSELNVNALLLGDSALYLCAFYNYVEAYNEQFFGPGTRLTVL.

The J gene is TRBJ2-1, the V gene TRBV7-9; 8 nucleotides agree with TRBD1. J gave up 5 bases and V 2 bases, and 11 bases lay outside the gene matches. Looked up from germline, CDR1 is SEHNR and CDR2 is FQNEAQ (reference sequence). The length of the CDR3 is 17 residues. CDR3 loop: CASSLWGQGAGHNEQFF. CDR3 in DNA: TGTGCCAGCAGCTTATGGGGGCAGGGGGCCGGCCACAATGAGCAGTTCTTC.

The V gene is TRBV5-4, the J gene TRBJ1-2; TRBD1 aligns across 8 bases. CDR1 SGHNT and CDR2 YYREEE come from the germline V gene (reference sequence). V lost 4 bases to trimming and J lost 5 bases; unmatched junction nucleotides: 4. The CDR3 has 13 residues. CDR3 amino acids: CASSKTGGYGYTF. CDR3 coding DNA: TGTGCCAGCAGCAAAACAGGGGGTTATGGCTACACCTTC.

The chain combines TRBV27 with TRBJ2-6, with D hard to call. The CDR3 has 17 residues. CDR1 is MNHEY, CDR2 SMNVEV, per germline (reference sequence). V gave up 1 base and J gave up 0 bases, with 10 bases separating them. The CDR3 is CASSLYSTSSGANVLTF. The CDR3 DNA reads as TGTGCCAGCAGTTTATATTCGACCAGCTCTGGGGCCAACGTCCTGACTTTC.

The J gene is TRBJ2-7, the V gene TRBV2; TRBD1 matches at 8 bases. The CDR3 has 13 residues. CDR1 and CDR2 (germline): SNHLY, FYNNEI. V dropped 4 bases and J dropped 5; count of bases not matched to a gene: 4. The CDR3 nucleotides read TGTGCCAGCAGTGGACAGGGGAGCGACGAGCAGTACTTC. Protein product: CASSGQGSDEQYF.

This sequence joins TRBV19 and TRBJ1-5; maybe TRBD1 (5 bases). This CDR3 has 15 residues. Germline V CDR1 and CDR2: LNHDA, SQIVND (reference sequence). The V and J ends lost 1 base and 3 bases respectively, with 10 bases between them. The CDR3 nucleotides read TGTGCCAGTAGTATAGGGTCAGGGTTCAATCAGCCCCAGCATTTT. Its protein is CASSIGSGFNQPQHF.

V gene TRBV4-3 combines with J gene TRBJ2-7; D tentatively reads TRBD1 or TRBD2 (5 bases each). The germline gives CDR1 LGHNA, CDR2 YSLEER. The CDR3 loop spans 15 amino acids. V lost 0 bases, J lost 2 bases, and 11 bases lay in between. The CDR3 DNA reads as TGCGCCAGCAGCCAAGAAGAGGGGCTAACCTACGAGCAGTACTTC. It is translated as CASSQEEGLTYEQYF.

V is TRBV28 and J is TRBJ2-7, with 7 bases lining up with TRBD2. This CDR3 contains 15 residues. Germline CDR1 reads MDHEN; CDR2 reads SYDVKM. Trimming at V came to 2 bases and at J to 0 bases, leaving 4 bases not matched to a gene. The chain's CDR3 is CASSLGGGSSYEQYF. The CDR3 region has the DNA TGTGCCAGCAGTTTAGGGGGGGGGAGCTCCTACGAGCAGTACTTC.

This sequence joins TRBV4-1 and TRBJ2-3, with TRBD2 matching over 11 bases. This CDR3 has 18 amino acids. Germline lookup yields CDR1 MGHRA and CDR2 YSYEKL. Trimming at V came to 1 base and at J to 5 bases, leaving 11 bases not matched to a gene. Here the CDR3 reads CASSQGSTSGGPEDTQYF. The CDR3 DNA reads TGCGCCAGCAGCCAAGGGAGCACTAGCGGGGGACCAGAAGATACGCAGTATTTT.

V usage is TRBV30 and J usage is TRBJ2-5; 10 bases align to TRBD1. The CDR3 has 15 residues. In germline, CDR1 is GTSNPN, CDR2 SVGIG (reference sequence). Trimming took 4 bases from V and 4 from J; bases not matched to a gene: 9. CDR3 residues: CAWNAMTGGLETQYF. CDR3 DNA: TGTGCCTGGAATGCGATGACAGGGGGCTTAGAGACCCAGTACTTC.

J is TRBJ1-6 and V is TRBV6-9; D is unresolved. V lost 6 bases, J lost 9 bases, and 12 bases lay in between. CDR3 length: 13 residues. Germline V gene sequence: CDR1 MNHGY, CDR2 SVAAGI. CDR3 sequence reads: CASRRVLSSPLHF. The CDR3 DNA reads as TGTGCCAGCAGGAGGGTGCTCAGTTCACCCCTCCACTTT.

Comments on this clone: Different DNA sequences within this sample yield the same CDR3. The chain couples TRBV29-1 to TRBJ2-1; maybe TRBD2 (5 bases). CDR1 and CDR2 from the germline V gene are SQVTM and ANQGSEA. The CDR3 consists of 13 residues. V lost 6 bases to trimming and J lost 0 bases, with 9 bases between them. CDR3 in amino acids: CSVSGSSYNEQFF. Here the CDR3 DNA reads TGCAGCGTAAGCGGAAGCTCCTACAATGAGCAGTTCTTC.

V usage is TRBV28 and J usage is TRBJ1-1; no firm D call. The CDR3 is made up of 14 amino acids. Germline lookup yields CDR1 MDHEN and CDR2 SYDVKM. The germline V and J ends were trimmed by 0 bases and 1 base, with 6 bases remaining between them. The CDR3 DNA is TGTGCCAGCAGTTTATGGGGTGAGAACACTGAAGCTTTCTTT. It is translated as CASSLWGENTEAFF.

This clone has only one observation. The chain links TRBV7-2 to TRBJ1-5; tentative D call: TRBD1 (5 bases). The CDR3 consists of 15 residues. Germline CDR1 and CDR2: SGHTA and FQGNSA. V was shortened by 6 bases and J by 3 bases, with 15 bases between the two germline ends. CDR3 in amino acids: CASSLAGPLNQPQHF. The CDR3 DNA reads TGTGCCAGCAGTTTGGCGGGACCGCTCAATCAGCCCCAGCATTTT.

V is TRBV11-2 and J is TRBJ2-1; 8 bases align to TRBD2. Germline CDR1 reads SGHAT; CDR2 reads FQNNGV. Germline trimming cut 7 bases from V and 4 bases from J; bases unmatched to any gene: 12. There are 16 residues in the CDR3. This CDR3 is CASTSGAAGVYNEQFF. As DNA, the CDR3 is TGTGCCAGCACCTCCGGGGCAGCGGGAGTATACAATGAGCAGTTCTTC.

This clone was seen a single time. The rearrangement joins TRBV5-1 to TRBJ2-6; D is tentatively TRBD1 or TRBD2 (5 bases each). The V gene lost 7 bases and the J gene lost 0 bases, with 17 bases spanning the gap. CDR3 size: 17 residues. Germline V lookup: CDR1 SGHRS, CDR2 YFSETQ. CDR3 protein: CASSSPGRFSGANVLTF. The CDR3 DNA follows: TGCGCCAGCTCTTCCCCGGGACGTTTCTCTGGGGCCAACGTCCTGACTTTC.

This clone rates as medium-sized. This chain links TRBV7-9 with TRBJ2-4, with D possibly being TRBD1 (5 bases). The CDR3 consists of 14 residues. V lost 0 bases and J lost 4, with 7 bases in between. CDR1 and CDR2 (germline): SEHNR, FQNEAQ (reference sequence). In DNA form, the CDR3 reads TGTGCCAGCAGCTTAGCGCACAGGAAAAACATTCAGTACTTC. Translation: CASSLAHRKNIQYF. Based on the CDR3 plus reference TRBV7-9 and TRBJ2-4, the full variable domain is DTGVSQNPRHKITKRGQNVTFRCDPISEHNRLYWYRQTLGQGPEFLTYFQNEAQLEKSRLLSDRFSAERPKGSFSTLEIQRTEQGDSAMYLCASSLAHRKNIQYFGAGTRLSVL.

This sequence joins TRBV5-6 and TRBJ1-1; D gene unclear. The CDR3 contains 17 residues. The V and J ends lost 4 bases and 5 bases respectively, with 24 bases between them. CDR1 SGHDT and CDR2 YYEEEE come from the germline V gene. In DNA, the CDR3 is TGTGCCAGCAGCCCTTCTAGTCTGAGCCTAGTGAGGACTGAAGCTTTCTTT. This sequence encodes CASSPSSLSLVRTEAFF.

Written as DNA, the CDR3 is TGTGCCAGCAGCCAAGACCTACAAGTCCGGGGCTATGGCTACACCTTC. Protein sequence: CASSQDLQVRGYGYTF. The chain uses TRBV4-2 and TRBJ1-2; the D is unclear. CDR3 length equals 16 residues. The germline V and J ends were trimmed by 0 bases and 4 bases, with 15 bases remaining between them. CDR1 and CDR2 (germline): LGHNA, YNFKEQ.